These 31 T cell receptor beta chains originate from one sample sequenced in a study of siplizumab effects on memory and regulatory T cells. The protocol was immunoSEQ multiplex PCR, while the TCRdb copy is restricted to in-frame clones and leaves out a portion. Of about 120,000 clones in the sample, approximately 94% were seen once. Sequencing was performed on non-Treg CD4+ T cells sorted from blood. The receptors were gathered from a human donor in good health.

The rearrangement joins TRBV19 to TRBJ2-2, with D possibly TRBD2 on 7 matching bases. Germline lookup yields CDR1 LNHDA and CDR2 SQIVND (reference sequence). V lost 5 bases to trimming and J lost 6 bases, with 13 bases between them. The CDR3 sequence is 14 residues long. The CDR3 bases are TGTGCCAGTAGTTCCCAGGGGAGGGCCGGGGAGCTGTTTTTT. It specifies CASSSQGRAGELFF.

This chain connects TRBV15 to TRBJ2-5, with 7 bases fitting TRBD1. V lost 0 bases, J lost 2 bases, and 6 bases stayed unmatched. The germline CDR1 and CDR2 sequences are LNHNV and YYDKDF (reference sequence). The CDR3 consists of 16 residues. The chain's CDR3 is CATSRDLGTAQETQYF. DNA of the CDR3: TGTGCCACCAGCAGAGATCTGGGGACAGCTCAAGAGACCCAGTACTTC.

V usage is TRBV2 and J usage is TRBJ1-3; no definite D call. Germline CDR1 SNHLY, CDR2 FYNNEI. V was trimmed by 8 bases and J by 0 bases, leaving 8 bases between them. The CDR3 loop spans 13 amino acids. The CDR3 coding sequence is TGTGCCAGCTCTAGTGACTCTGGAAACACCATATATTTT. It yields the protein CASSSDSGNTIYF.

The CDR3 bases are TGCGCCAGCAGCATTGGGGGACAGGGGTACAATGAGCAGTTCTTC. It encodes CASSIGGQGYNEQFF. The chain combines TRBV5-1 with TRBJ2-1, with 10 bases matching TRBD1. Germline values: CDR1 SGHRS, CDR2 YFSETQ. The CDR3 covers 15 residues. Trimming took 4 bases from V and 4 from J; bases not matched to a gene: 5.

The J gene is TRBJ2-2, the V gene TRBV6-4, with D perhaps TRBD2 (5 bases). CDR3 length: 14 amino acids. CDR1 and CDR2 (germline): MRHNA, SNTAGT. The V end was cut by 4 bases, the J end by 0 bases, with 6 bases between. The CDR3 reads CASSGRPNTGELFF. Written as DNA, the CDR3 is TGTGCCAGCAGTGGGAGGCCGAACACCGGGGAGCTGTTTTTT.

The chain joins TRBV10-3 to TRBJ1-1; D uncertain. The germline V gene has CDR1 ENHRY and CDR2 SYGVKD. There are 13 residues in the CDR3. V dropped 7 bases and J dropped 7 bases, with 16 bases sitting between them. In DNA, the CDR3 is TGTGCCATCACCCCACAGACGGGCAGTGAAGCTTTCTTT. Its protein is CAITPQTGSEAFF.

This clone has just one count. The gene calls are TRBV12-2 and TRBJ1-4; TRBD1, the table's D call, was not compared with the DNA. TRBV12-2 is labeled a pseudogene. The CDR3 covers 15 residues. DNA of the CDR3: TGTGCAAGTCGCCCCCGGACAGGGTGGCATGAAAAACTGTTTTTT. It specifies CASRPRTGWHEKLFF.

The J gene is TRBJ1-1, the V gene TRBV29-1; 9 bases are a match to TRBD1. The CDR3 runs to 14 residues. The ends lost 6 bases at V and 4 bases at J; junction bases unmatched: 9. Germline V gives CDR1 SQVTM, CDR2 ANQGSEA. CDR3 bases: TGCAGCGTCGATACCCGACAGGGGGGCACTGAAGCTTTCTTT. Its protein is CSVDTRQGGTEAFF.

The V gene is TRBV29-1, the J gene TRBJ2-7; the match to TRBD2 covers 7 bases. The ends lost 4 bases at V and 6 bases at J; junction bases unmatched: 9. This CDR3 is 13 amino acids long. From germline, CDR1 is SQVTM and CDR2 ANQGSEA. The CDR3: CSVARTREGEQYF. The CDR3 DNA is TGCAGCGTTGCAAGGACTAGAGAAGGCGAGCAGTACTTC.

The chain has TRBV30 and TRBJ2-5; the D gene is possibly TRBD1 (5 bases). Germline CDR1 and CDR2: GTSNPN and SVGIG (reference sequence). This CDR3 spans 15 amino acids. Trimming left V 5 bases short and J 1 base short, with 17 bases between. CDR3: CAWPLSDITQETQYF. The CDR3 DNA is TGTGCCTGGCCGTTGTCGGACATAACCCAAGAGACCCAGTACTTC.

This chain connects TRBV19 to TRBJ1-2; TRBD1 agrees at 9 bases. The CDR3 length is 15 residues. V was pared by 7 bases and J by 2 bases, with 8 bases of the junction left unmatched. Germline CDR1 reads LNHDA; CDR2 reads SQIVND (reference sequence). CDR3 DNA sequence: TGTGCCAGTAACAGTCTGGGACAGGGCAACTATGGCTACACCTTC. It yields the protein CASNSLGQGNYGYTF. Full variable domain (rest looked up from reference TRBV19 and TRBJ1-2): DGGITQSPKYLFRKEGQNVTLSCEQNLNHDAMYWYRQDPGQGLRLIYYSQIVNDFQKGDIAEGYSVSREKKESFPLTVTSAQKNPTAFYLCASNSLGQGNYGYTFGSGTRLTVV.

The chain recombines TRBV11-2 with TRBJ2-3, with 8 bases matching TRBD2. The CDR3 consists of 15 residues. Germline V CDR1 and CDR2: SGHAT, FQNNGV. V lost 2 bases, J lost 2 bases, and 3 bases stayed unmatched. The CDR3 sequence is CASSLTGGSTDTQYF. The CDR3 nucleotides read TGTGCCAGCAGCTTAACGGGGGGGTCCACAGATACGCAGTATTTT.

The CDR3 sequence is CASSIDLDGISGNTIYF. CDR3 DNA sequence: TGTGCCAGTAGTATAGATTTGGACGGGATCTCTGGAAACACCATATATTTT. The rearrangement links TRBV19 to TRBJ1-3; no clear D. Germline CDR1 reads LNHDA; CDR2 reads SQIVND (reference sequence). The V end lost 0 bases, the J end lost 0 bases, and 12 bases lay between the germline ends. The CDR3 consists of 17 residues.

This rearrangement joins TRBV10-3 to TRBJ1-6, with 7 bases fitting TRBD1. V lost 6 bases and J lost 3; bases outside the gene matches: 5. This CDR3 comprises 15 residues. Per germline, CDR1 ENHRY and CDR2 SYGVKD. The CDR3 nucleotides read TGTGCCATCAGGAGTGGACAGGACTATAATTCACCCCTCCACTTT. Amino acids: CAIRSGQDYNSPLHF.

This clone was recorded only once. The rearrangement uses TRBV5-4 and TRBJ2-3, with 9 bases that match TRBD2. Per germline, CDR1 SGHNT and CDR2 YYREEE (reference sequence). This CDR3 comprises 17 residues. V lost 0 bases, J lost 1 base, and 6 bases stayed unmatched. CDR3 residues: CASSLGFSGGRTDTQYF. DNA of the CDR3: TGTGCCAGCAGCTTGGGCTTTAGCGGGGGCCGCACAGATACGCAGTATTTT.

The count of this clone is one. The rearrangement links TRBV7-2 to TRBJ2-7; tentatively, D is TRBD2 (6 bases). The CDR3 runs 14 residues. The germline gives CDR1 SGHTA, CDR2 FQGNSA. Trimming left V 1 base short and J 4 bases short, with 11 bases between. In DNA form, the CDR3 reads TGTGCCAGCAGCTTAGGGGACTCTCAGTACGAGCAGTACTTC. Its translation is CASSLGDSQYEQYF. The complete variable domain, with remaining parts taken from reference TRBV7-2 and TRBJ2-7, reads GAGVSQSPSNKVTEKGKDVELRCDPISGHTALYWYRQSLGQGLEFLIYFQGNSAPDKSGLPSDRFSAERTGGSVSTLTIQRTQQEDSAVYLCASSLGDSQYEQYFGPGTRLTVT.

The chain uses TRBV9 and TRBJ2-7; 8 nucleotides line up with TRBD2. After removal of 3 bases from V and 2 bases from J, the junction contained 4 bases not matched to a gene. Germline V gene data show CDR1 as SGDLS and CDR2 as YYNGEE. CDR3 length equals 14 residues. CDR3 DNA: TGTGCCAGCAGCGCACATAGCGGGGCCTACGAGCAGTACTTC. Encoded protein: CASSAHSGAYEQYF.

The chain carries TRBV5-1 and TRBJ1-1; maybe TRBD1 (5 bases). The CDR3 extends over 15 amino acids. CDR1 and CDR2 (germline): SGHRS, YFSETQ. V gave up 2 bases and J gave up 4 bases, with 15 bases separating them. In DNA, the CDR3 is TGCGCCAGCAGCTTATCGGGGGATCGCGGCACTGAAGCTTTCTTT. This translates into CASSLSGDRGTEAFF.

The rearrangement joins TRBV25-1 to TRBJ2-3; D remains unclear. Germline-derived CDR1 and CDR2 are MGHDK and SYGVNS. The CDR3 covers 14 residues. Trimming stripped 2 bases from V and 0 bases from J, with 6 bases between. The CDR3 loop is CASSEPLSTDTQYF. For the CDR3, the DNA is TGTGCCAGCAGTGAACCCCTTAGCACAGATACGCAGTATTTT.

The chain employs TRBV9 and TRBJ1-5; D gene ambiguous. The CDR3 runs 14 residues. V gave up 0 bases and J gave up 4 bases, with 8 bases separating them. CDR1 SGDLS and CDR2 YYNGEE come from the germline V gene. The CDR3 sequence is CASSVEAGNQPQHF. DNA of the CDR3: TGTGCCAGCAGCGTAGAGGCGGGTAATCAGCCCCAGCATTTT.

For this clone: A far larger clone differs by one base, so this is likely a read error. V usage is TRBV9 and J usage is TRBJ2-5; D not resolved. Trimming shortened V by 4 bases and J by 4 bases, and 5 bases separated the two germline ends. Germline CDR1 reads SGDLS; CDR2 reads YYNGEE. The CDR3 covers 11 residues. Here the CDR3 reads CASSMGETQYF. The CDR3 nucleotides are TGTGCCAGCAGCATGGGAGAGACCCAGTACTTC.

The chain employs TRBV5-1 and TRBJ1-2; D ambiguous. The CDR3 covers 11 residues. Trimming cost V 2 bases and J 8 bases, with 7 bases left between them. CDR1 is SGHRS, CDR2 YFSETQ, per germline. The CDR3 here is CASSFLGGYTF. The CDR3 DNA is TGCGCCAGCAGCTTTTTAGGCGGCTACACCTTC.

The rearrangement links TRBV7-4 to TRBJ1-2, with TRBD1 matching 7 bases. CDR3 size: 14 residues. Germline CDR1 is SGHVT and CDR2 is SQSDAQ. V dropped 4 bases and J dropped 5; count of bases not matched to a gene: 7. In DNA, the CDR3 is TGTGCCAGCAGCTCACGACAGGGAATATATGGCTACACCTTC. This codes for CASSSRQGIYGYTF.

This chain connects TRBV10-3 to TRBJ1-3, with D unresolved. The CDR3 is 17 residues long. V gave up 4 bases and J gave up 0 bases, with 16 bases separating them. Per the germline V gene, CDR1 is ENHRY and CDR2 is SYGVKD. CDR3 protein: CAISVDDVRVSGNTIYF. CDR3 sequence (DNA): TGTGCCATCAGTGTCGACGACGTGAGGGTCTCTGGAAACACCATATATTTT.

This clone occurred once. V and J are TRBV12-5 and TRBJ1-2, with D possibly being TRBD1 (5 bases). Germline V gene lookup returns CDR1 LGHNT and CDR2 FRNRAP. This CDR3 is built from 14 residues. V was clipped by 5 bases and J by 4 bases, with 14 bases between them. The CDR3 DNA reads as TGTGCTAGTGGTAGAACGGACATTCGCTATGGCTACACCTTC. Amino acid sequence: CASGRTDIRYGYTF.

The chain recombines TRBV11-2 with TRBJ1-1, with D unresolved. Trimming pared 9 bases from V and 4 bases from J, leaving 18 bases between. This CDR3 comprises 14 residues. Germline lookup yields CDR1 SGHAT and CDR2 FQNNGV. CDR3: CASENGASATEAFF. CDR3 coding DNA: TGTGCCAGTGAGAATGGCGCCTCAGCCACTGAAGCTTTCTTT.

V is TRBV5-1 and J is TRBJ2-5, with a weak D call TRBD2 (6 bases). V lost 0 bases to trimming and J lost 5 bases, with 14 bases between them. This CDR3 contains 15 residues. Per the germline V gene, CDR1 is SGHRS and CDR2 is YFSETQ. CDR3 region: CASSLGDSGWETQYF. The CDR3 DNA is TGCGCCAGCAGCTTGGGGGACTCCGGGTGGGAGACCCAGTACTTC.

The genes are TRBV27 and TRBJ2-2, with D perhaps TRBD1 (6 bases). The germline V gene encodes CDR1 MNHEY and CDR2 SMNVEV (reference sequence). The CDR3 sequence is 17 residues long. The V end was cut by 5 bases, the J end by 4 bases, with 20 bases between. The CDR3 region is CASSPPWGRPGTGELFF. Written as DNA, the CDR3 is TGTGCCAGCAGTCCGCCCTGGGGGCGTCCGGGCACCGGGGAGCTGTTTTTT.

The chain is built from TRBV29-1 and TRBJ2-6; 13 bases agree with TRBD2. Per the germline V gene, CDR1 is SQVTM and CDR2 is ANQGSEA. The CDR3 contains 17 residues. The ends lost 4 bases at V and 0 bases at J; junction bases unmatched: 3. The CDR3 DNA is TGCAGCGTTGGACTAGCGGGAGGCCTCTCTGGGGCCAACGTCCTGACTTTC. It translates to CSVGLAGGLSGANVLTF.

CDR3: CASSTGGMGEQYF. The DNA of the CDR3 is TGTGCCAGCAGCACAGGGGGCATGGGTGAGCAGTACTTC. This rearrangement joins TRBV5-6 to TRBJ2-7, with TRBD1 matching 9 bases. J lost 7 bases, V lost 4 bases, and 6 bases had no gene match. Germline V lookup: CDR1 SGHDT, CDR2 YYEEEE. This CDR3 contains 13 residues.

The chain uses TRBV27 and TRBJ2-5, with a tentative D call TRBD1 (5 bases). Germline V gives CDR1 MNHEY, CDR2 SMNVEV (reference sequence). V lost 5 bases and J lost 6, with 13 bases in between. CDR3 size: 13 residues. The CDR3: CASSGRGAKTQYF. In DNA form, the CDR3 reads TGTGCCAGCAGTGGAAGGGGCGCGAAGACCCAGTACTTC.